A single TCR beta chain is shown here with its context. The CDR3 length is 14 residues. Germline CDR1 reads SGHRS; CDR2 reads YFSETQ. J gave up 4 bases and V 7 bases, and 7 bases lay outside the gene matches. The data were obtained in a study of blood T cell repertoires in COVID-19. Study information: There were acute and convalescent COVID-19 samples, and they came from the United States, Italy and Spain. PBMCs, B-cell-depleted T cells, or T cells provided the cDNA or gDNA that made up the material.

Authors' processing steps: Amplified reference gene primers provided the basis for estimating nucleated cell counts. Sequencing was performed with immunoSEQ multiplex PCR; in TCRdb, only in-frame clones are kept and a portion is missing. V, J and clone size derive from that table, while D and trimming were established from the DNA sequence. The sample holds 140,000 to 150,000 clones; 75% to 85% are singletons and the top ten take around 3.4%. This receptor was obtained from a man in his sixties or seventies who had recovered from COVID-19. Sequenced input: peripheral blood. The chain recombines TRBV5-1 with TRBJ2-7; TRBD2 matches at 11 bases. The CDR3 spells CASGVTSGSYEQYF. The CDR3 DNA reads as TGCGCCAGCGGGGTAACTAGCGGGAGTTACGAGCAGTACTTC.